The 4 T cell receptor beta chains in this list originate from one sample, sequenced in a study of blood T cell repertoires in COVID-19. Clones were sequenced by immunoSEQ multiplex PCR, and TCRdb holds only the in-frame ones, with some missing. The profile covers under 300,000 clones, with 88% appearing a single time and around 0.9% taken by the ten largest. The material sequenced was PBMCs or T cells enriched from blood (not recorded which). Every receptor here comes from a woman aged 25 to 39 who had recovered from COVID-19.

The CDR3 region is CAWTQGGPGYTF. In DNA, the CDR3 is TGTGCCTGGACTCAGGGTGGGCCCGGCTACACCTTC. The chain employs TRBV30 and TRBJ1-2; tentative D call: TRBD1 (5 bases). Germline lookup yields CDR1 GTSNPN and CDR2 SVGIG (reference sequence). The length of the CDR3 is 12 residues. Trimming shortened V by 4 bases and J by 8 bases, and 14 bases separated the two germline ends.

The chain has TRBV27 and TRBJ2-6; 10 bases are shared with TRBD2. Trimming took 11 bases from V and 10 from J; bases not matched to a gene: 20. The CDR3 has 17 amino acids. Germline CDR1 reads MNHEY; CDR2 reads SMNVEV (reference sequence). This chain's CDR3 is CASTGGSGLAAINVLTF. Here the CDR3 DNA reads TGTGCCTCCACGGGAGGTTCCGGACTAGCGGCGATAAACGTCCTGACTTTC.

The chain joins TRBV5-1 to TRBJ2-1; 8 nucleotides match TRBD2. The germline CDR1 and CDR2 sequences are SGHRS and YFSETQ. CDR3 length: 15 amino acids. V gave up 4 bases and J gave up 0 bases; unmatched junction bases: 3. The CDR3 sequence: CASSPSGSSYNEQFF. In nucleotides, the CDR3 is TGCGCCAGCAGCCCAAGCGGGAGCTCCTACAATGAGCAGTTCTTC.

The chain combines TRBV27 with TRBJ1-5; unclear D gene. The CDR3 is 13 residues long. Germline V gene sequence: CDR1 MNHEY, CDR2 SMNVEV (reference sequence). Trimming removed 2 bases from V and 4 bases from J, with 6 bases in between. The CDR3 spells CASSLQVNQPQHF. CDR3 coding DNA: TGTGCCAGCAGTTTACAGGTAAATCAGCCCCAGCATTTT.